The 21 T cell receptor beta chains below come from one sample, sequenced in a study of cytomegalovirus exposure and HLA in healthy donors. A multiplex PCR was run with 60 Vbeta primers and 13 Jbeta primers. This table comes from immunoSEQ multiplex PCR, and its TCRdb copy is limited to in-frame clones, with some not included. This table has approximately 130,000 clones, approximately 82% appearing once. Sequencing was performed on PBMCs. Receptors were obtained from a man aged 45-65 years in good health and CMV-seronegative.

The J gene is TRBJ1-3, the V gene TRBV15; D is unclear. Trimming took off 3 bases at V and 0 bases at J, with 18 bases between the two ends. Germline V gene lookup returns CDR1 LNHNV and CDR2 YYDKDF (reference sequence). CDR3 length: 18 amino acids. CDR3 bases: TGTGCCACCAGCAGGAGACCGAAACTACGGAGCTCTGGAAACACCATATATTTT. This codes for CATSRRPKLRSSGNTIYF.

This clone has a single count. The chain recombines TRBV6-6 with TRBJ1-1; TRBD1 might be the D (6 bases). The CDR3 length is 12 residues. Germline CDR1 reads MNHNY; CDR2 reads SVGAGI (reference sequence). Trimming left V 6 bases short and J 7 bases short, with 12 bases between. Here the CDR3 reads CASSPWTDEAFF. In nucleotides, the CDR3 is TGTGCCAGCAGCCCATGGACAGATGAAGCTTTCTTT.

This clone is a singleton in its sample. The rearrangement links TRBV5-1 to TRBJ2-3, with D perhaps matching TRBD2 (6 bases). Germline V gene sequence: CDR1 SGHRS, CDR2 YFSETQ. V was pared by 4 bases and J by 3 bases, with 9 bases between. The CDR3 loop spans 13 amino acids. CDR3 sequence (DNA): TGCGCCAGCAGCCGGGACTTTACAGATACGCAGTATTTT. Encoded protein: CASSRDFTDTQYF.

The rearrangement links TRBV7-9 to TRBJ2-7, with D possibly TRBD2 on 5 matching bases. The germline V gene has CDR1 SEHNR and CDR2 FQNEAQ (reference sequence). The CDR3 sequence is 16 residues long. V was shortened by 2 bases and J by 2 bases, with 16 bases between the two germline ends. CDR3 in amino acids: CASSLRAPRVPYEQYF. The CDR3 DNA sequence: TGTGCCAGCAGCTTACGGGCCCCGCGGGTCCCCTACGAGCAGTACTTC.

The V call is TRBV5-1, the J call TRBJ1-6; 7 positions agree with TRBD1. Germline V lookup: CDR1 SGHRS, CDR2 YFSETQ. After removal of 0 bases from V and 9 bases from J, the junction contained 9 bases not matched to a gene. CDR3 length equals 16 residues. The CDR3 loop is CASSLEQGRLGSPLHF. The CDR3 bases are TGCGCCAGCAGCTTGGAACAGGGGCGTCTGGGTTCACCCCTCCACTTT.

The chain carries TRBV11-2 and TRBJ1-6; TRBD1 matches at 7 bases. The CDR3 has 18 amino acids. The V and J ends lost 4 bases and 1 base, in that order; junction bases with no gene match: 10. Per germline, CDR1 SGHAT and CDR2 FQNNGV. CDR3 bases: TGTGCCAGCAGCTCGGAACAGGGGATTCCGTCCTATAATTCACCCCTCCACTTT. Protein: CASSSEQGIPSYNSPLHF.

This clone was seen only once. V gene TRBV13 combines with J gene TRBJ2-5; D might be TRBD1 (6 bases). The DNA matches TRBJ2-7 better at its end, which makes the J call doubtful. Germline lookup yields CDR1 PRHDT and CDR2 FYEKMQ (reference sequence). The CDR3 spans 16 residues. CDR3 in DNA: TGTGCCAGCAGCTTCTTTTCACAGGGCCGCTCCTACGAGCAGTACTTC. The encoded protein is CASSFFSQGRSYEQYF.

CDR3 bases: TGTGCCAGCAGCTTAGCCAGGGGGGTTCAAGAGACCCAGTACTTC. The encoded protein is CASSLARGVQETQYF. The chain couples TRBV7-9 to TRBJ2-5; D possibly corresponds to TRBD1 (7 bases). V lost 0 bases and J lost 2, with 10 bases in between. The CDR3 is made up of 15 amino acids. Germline V gives CDR1 SEHNR, CDR2 FQNEAQ (reference sequence).

V is TRBV15 and J is TRBJ1-5, with D uncertain. Germline values: CDR1 LNHNV, CDR2 YYDKDF (reference sequence). The CDR3 is 13 residues long. Trimming removed 5 bases at V and 0 bases at J, with 5 bases between. The CDR3 nucleotides are TGTGCCACCAGCCAAAATAGCAATCAGCCCCAGCATTTT. Translated: CATSQNSNQPQHF.

Notes on this clone: One end of the junction varies from germline; a read error may be responsible. The chain recombines TRBV6-4 with TRBJ1-2, with TRBD1 matching over 7 bases. The CDR3 sequence is 15 residues long. Germline CDR1 reads MRHNA; CDR2 reads SNTAGT. The chain's CDR3 is CASSKGQGVAEGYPF. CDR3 nucleotides: TGTGCCAGCAGTAAGGGGCAGGGGGTCGCGGAAGGCTACCCCTTC.

Written as DNA, the CDR3 is TGCGCCAGCAGTGAGTCGGTGCAGGTCTCTGGAAACACCATATATTTT. Protein product: CASSESVQVSGNTIYF. The rearrangement links TRBV10-2 to TRBJ1-3; D not resolved. Trimming cost V 0 bases and J 0 bases, with 9 bases left between them. CDR1 is WSHSY, CDR2 SAAADI, per germline. This CDR3 is 16 amino acids long.

The chain combines TRBV2 with TRBJ1-1, with 7 bases fitting TRBD1. Germline V gives CDR1 SNHLY, CDR2 FYNNEI. This CDR3 has 14 amino acids. J lost 1 base, V lost 5 bases, and 4 bases had no gene match. For the CDR3, the DNA is TGTGCCAGCAGTCGACAGGGCGGGAACACTGAAGCTTTCTTT. Protein: CASSRQGGNTEAFF.

This clone has only one observation. The germline gene is not matched at one end of the junction; a read error may be the cause. The rearrangement joins TRBV7-9 to TRBJ1-1; D ambiguous. Per the germline V gene, CDR1 is SEHNR and CDR2 is FQNEAQ (reference sequence). The CDR3 spans 13 residues. The CDR3 sequence is CSSSFGGVAEAFF. As DNA, the CDR3 is TGTTCCAGCAGCTTTGGCGGGGTGGCTGAAGCTTTCTTT. Filled out from reference TRBV7-9 and TRBJ1-1, the complete variable domain reads DTGVSQNPRHKITKRGQNVTFRCDPISEHNRLYWYRQTLGQGPEFLTYFQNEAQLEKSRLLSDRFSAERPKGSFSTLEIQRTEQGDSAMYLCSSSFGGVAEAFFGQGTRLTVV.

The V and J genes are TRBV11-1 and TRBJ1-1, with TRBD1 identical over 8 bases. Germline V CDR1 and CDR2: SGHAT, FQDESV (reference sequence). The CDR3 has 14 amino acids. The V gene end was trimmed by 5 bases and the J gene end by 6 bases; junction bases not matched to a gene: 8. CDR3 loop: CASSRGQGSPEAFF. The CDR3 nucleotides are TGTGCCAGCAGCCGCGGACAGGGTTCCCCTGAAGCTTTCTTT.

The chain uses TRBV15 and TRBJ1-2; TRBD1 matches 8 bases. After removal of 3 bases from V and 8 bases from J, the junction contained 5 bases not matched to a gene. Germline values: CDR1 LNHNV, CDR2 YYDKDF (reference sequence). CDR3 length: 13 residues. The CDR3 spells CATSRTGDGGYTF. CDR3 nucleotides: TGTGCCACCAGCAGGACAGGGGATGGAGGCTACACCTTC.

This rearrangement joins TRBV5-1 to TRBJ2-5, with 7 bases aligning to TRBD1. This CDR3 is built from 12 residues. V shed 7 bases, J shed 1 base, and the junction held 1 base outside the gene matches. Looked up from germline, CDR1 is SGHRS and CDR2 is YFSETQ. CDR3: CASRDSQETQYF. The CDR3 DNA follows: TGCGCCAGCCGGGACAGCCAAGAGACCCAGTACTTC.

The chain is built from TRBV4-2 and TRBJ2-2; tentatively, D is TRBD2 (6 bases). V lost 0 bases, J lost 4 bases, and 21 bases lay in between. The CDR3 contains 19 residues. The germline gives CDR1 LGHNA, CDR2 YNFKEQ. CDR3 in DNA: TGTGCCAGCAGCCAAGATTTTTTGGGGGGAGCGGAGGTCACCGGGGAGCTGTTTTTT. This gives the protein CASSQDFLGGAEVTGELFF.

To note about this clone: No conserved phenylalanine or tryptophan ends this CDR3, so it is likely a read error. This CDR3 is CASSLGSSAFL. In DNA, the CDR3 is TGCGCCAGCAGCTTGGGGAGTTCCGCTTTCCTT. This chain connects TRBV5-1 to TRBJ1-1; D unclear. This CDR3 has 11 residues. Germline V lookup: CDR1 SGHRS, CDR2 YFSETQ. The V and J ends lost 0 bases and 11 bases respectively, with 8 bases between them.

The chain joins TRBV11-2 to TRBJ1-2; no reliable D call. The CDR3 totals 12 residues. CDR1 is SGHAT, CDR2 FQNNGV, per germline. Trimming pared 0 bases from V and 7 bases from J, leaving 6 bases between. CDR3 region: CASSLEYVGYTF. The CDR3 nucleotides read TGTGCCAGCAGCTTAGAATATGTTGGCTACACCTTC.

V gene TRBV30 combines with J gene TRBJ1-1; tentatively, D is TRBD1 (5 bases). V was pared by 1 base and J by 6 bases, with 12 bases between. The CDR3 is 13 amino acids. The V gene's germline CDR1 is GTSNPN and CDR2 SVGIG (reference sequence). The CDR3: CAWSAGLGPEAFF. DNA for the CDR3: TGTGCCTGGAGTGCGGGACTTGGTCCTGAAGCTTTCTTT.

V and J are TRBV30 and TRBJ2-1; 8 nucleotides line up with TRBD2. After removal of 0 bases from V and 3 bases from J, the junction contained 10 bases not matched to a gene. CDR3 size: 17 residues. Germline V CDR1 and CDR2: GTSNPN, SVGIG (reference sequence). The CDR3 DNA sequence: TGTGCCTGGAGTGTACGGGTCGGGGGGGAATACTACAATGAGCAGTTCTTC. This sequence encodes CAWSVRVGGEYYNEQFF.